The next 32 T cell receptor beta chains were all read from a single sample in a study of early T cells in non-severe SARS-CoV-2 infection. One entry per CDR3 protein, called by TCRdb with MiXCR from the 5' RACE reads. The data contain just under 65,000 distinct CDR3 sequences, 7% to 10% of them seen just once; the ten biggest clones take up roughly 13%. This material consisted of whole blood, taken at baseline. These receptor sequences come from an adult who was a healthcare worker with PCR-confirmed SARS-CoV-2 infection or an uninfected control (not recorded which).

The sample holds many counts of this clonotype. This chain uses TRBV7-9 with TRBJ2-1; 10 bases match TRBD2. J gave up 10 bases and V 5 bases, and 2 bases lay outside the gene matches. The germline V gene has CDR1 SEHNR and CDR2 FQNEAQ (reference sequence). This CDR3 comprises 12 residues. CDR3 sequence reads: CASSKGLAEQFF. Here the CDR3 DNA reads TGTGCCAGCAGCAAGGGACTAGCGGAGCAGTTCTTC.

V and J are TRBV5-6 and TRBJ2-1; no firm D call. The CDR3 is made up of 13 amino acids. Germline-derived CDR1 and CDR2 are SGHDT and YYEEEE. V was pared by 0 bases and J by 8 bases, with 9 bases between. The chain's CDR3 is CASSLGASDEQFF. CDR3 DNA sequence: TGTGCCAGCAGCTTGGGAGCCTCCGATGAGCAGTTCTTC.

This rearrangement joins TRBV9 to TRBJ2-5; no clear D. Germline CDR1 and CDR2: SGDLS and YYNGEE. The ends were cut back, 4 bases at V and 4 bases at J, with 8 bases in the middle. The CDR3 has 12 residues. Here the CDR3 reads CASSRTGETQYF. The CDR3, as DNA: TGTGCCAGCAGCCGAACGGGAGAGACCCAGTACTTC.

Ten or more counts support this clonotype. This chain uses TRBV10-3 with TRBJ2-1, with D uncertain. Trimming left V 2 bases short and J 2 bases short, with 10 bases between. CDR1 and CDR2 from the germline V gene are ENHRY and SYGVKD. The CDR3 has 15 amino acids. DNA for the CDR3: TGTGCCATCAGTGAGAGAGAAGTAGCCTACAATGAGCAGTTCTTC. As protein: CAISEREVAYNEQFF.

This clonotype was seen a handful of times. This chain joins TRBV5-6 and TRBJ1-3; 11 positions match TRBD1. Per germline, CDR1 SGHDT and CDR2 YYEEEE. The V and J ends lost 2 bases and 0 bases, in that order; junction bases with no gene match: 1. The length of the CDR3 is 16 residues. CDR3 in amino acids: CASSFGTGGSGNTIYF. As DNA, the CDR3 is TGTGCCAGCAGCTTTGGGACAGGGGGCTCTGGAAACACCATATATTTT.

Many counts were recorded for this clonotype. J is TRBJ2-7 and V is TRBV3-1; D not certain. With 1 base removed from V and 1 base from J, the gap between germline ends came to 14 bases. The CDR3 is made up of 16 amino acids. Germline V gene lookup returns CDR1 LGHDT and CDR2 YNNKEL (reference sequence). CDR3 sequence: CASSQVWRPLSYEQYF. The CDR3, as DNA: TGTGCCAGCAGCCAAGTCTGGCGTCCCCTTTCCTACGAGCAGTACTTC.

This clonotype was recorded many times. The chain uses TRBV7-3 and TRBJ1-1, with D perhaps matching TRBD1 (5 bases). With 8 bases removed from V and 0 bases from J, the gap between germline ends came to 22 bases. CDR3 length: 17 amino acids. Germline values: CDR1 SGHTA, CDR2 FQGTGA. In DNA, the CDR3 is TGTGCCAGCGGTTATATGGGGGGGTCGCTAATGAACACTGAAGCTTTCTTT. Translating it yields CASGYMGGSLMNTEAFF.

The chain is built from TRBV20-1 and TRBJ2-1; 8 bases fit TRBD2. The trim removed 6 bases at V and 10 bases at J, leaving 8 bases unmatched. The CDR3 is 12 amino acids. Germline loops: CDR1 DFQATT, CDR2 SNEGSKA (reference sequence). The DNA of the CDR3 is TGCAGTGCGGAGAGGCGGGAGGCCGAGCAGTTCTTC. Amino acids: CSAERREAEQFF.

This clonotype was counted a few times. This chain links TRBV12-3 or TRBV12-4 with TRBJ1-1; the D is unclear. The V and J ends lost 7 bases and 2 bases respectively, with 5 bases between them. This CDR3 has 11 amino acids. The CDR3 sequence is CASTLNTEAFF. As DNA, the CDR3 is TGTGCCAGCACCCTAAACACTGAAGCTTTCTTT.

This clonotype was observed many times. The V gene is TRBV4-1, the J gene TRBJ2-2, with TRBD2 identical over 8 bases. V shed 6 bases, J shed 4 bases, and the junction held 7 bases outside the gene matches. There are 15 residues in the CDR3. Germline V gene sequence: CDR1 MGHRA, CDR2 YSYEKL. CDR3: CASSQWLAGTGELFF. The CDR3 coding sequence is TGCGCCAGCAGTCAATGGCTAGCGGGCACCGGGGAGCTGTTTTTT.

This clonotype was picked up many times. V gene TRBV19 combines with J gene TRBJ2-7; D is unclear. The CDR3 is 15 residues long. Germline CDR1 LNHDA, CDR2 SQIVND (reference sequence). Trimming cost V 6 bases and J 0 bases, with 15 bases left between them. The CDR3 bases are TGTGCCAGTAGGAAATTCGGCTTTGACTCCTACGAGCAGTACTTC. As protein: CASRKFGFDSYEQYF.

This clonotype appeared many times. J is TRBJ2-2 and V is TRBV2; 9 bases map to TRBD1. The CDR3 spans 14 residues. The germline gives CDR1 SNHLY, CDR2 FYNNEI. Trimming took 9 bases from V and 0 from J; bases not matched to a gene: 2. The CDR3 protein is CASWTGANTGELFF. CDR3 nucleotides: TGTGCCAGTTGGACAGGGGCGAACACCGGGGAGCTGTTTTTT.

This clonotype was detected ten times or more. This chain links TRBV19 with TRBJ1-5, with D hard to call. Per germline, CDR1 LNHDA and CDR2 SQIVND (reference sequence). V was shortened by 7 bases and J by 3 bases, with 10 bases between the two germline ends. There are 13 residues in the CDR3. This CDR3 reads CASTPAPNQPQHF. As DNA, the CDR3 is TGTGCCAGTACCCCGGCCCCCAATCAGCCCCAGCATTTT.

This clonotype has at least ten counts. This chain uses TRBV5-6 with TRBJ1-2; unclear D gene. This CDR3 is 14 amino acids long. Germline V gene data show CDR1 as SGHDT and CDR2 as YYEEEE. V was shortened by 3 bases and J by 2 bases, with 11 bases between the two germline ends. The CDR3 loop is CASSSTDTNYGYTF. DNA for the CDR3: TGTGCCAGCAGCTCGACTGACACGAACTATGGCTACACCTTC.

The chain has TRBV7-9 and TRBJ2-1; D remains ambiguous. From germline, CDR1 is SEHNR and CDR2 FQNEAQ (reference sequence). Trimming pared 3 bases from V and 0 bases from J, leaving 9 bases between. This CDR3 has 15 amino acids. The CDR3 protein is CASSFSMSSYNEQFF. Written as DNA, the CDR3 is TGTGCCAGCAGCTTCAGTATGAGCTCCTACAATGAGCAGTTCTTC.

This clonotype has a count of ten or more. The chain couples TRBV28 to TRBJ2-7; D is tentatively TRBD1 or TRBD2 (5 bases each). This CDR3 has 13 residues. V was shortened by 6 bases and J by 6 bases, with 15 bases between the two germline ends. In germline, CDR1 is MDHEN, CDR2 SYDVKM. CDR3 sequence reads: CASRGTKGFEQYF. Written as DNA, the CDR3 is TGTGCCAGCAGAGGGACGAAGGGTTTCGAGCAGTACTTC.

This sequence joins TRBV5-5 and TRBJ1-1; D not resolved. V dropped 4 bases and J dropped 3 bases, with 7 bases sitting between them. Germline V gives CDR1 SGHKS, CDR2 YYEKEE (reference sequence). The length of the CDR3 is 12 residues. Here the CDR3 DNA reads TGTGCCAGCAGCCACGCAGACACTGAAGCTTTCTTT. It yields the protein CASSHADTEAFF.

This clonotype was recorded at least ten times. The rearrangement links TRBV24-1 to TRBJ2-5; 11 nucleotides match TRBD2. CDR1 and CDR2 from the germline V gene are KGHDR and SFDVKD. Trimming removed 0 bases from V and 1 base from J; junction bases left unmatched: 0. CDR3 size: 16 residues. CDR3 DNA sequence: TGTGCCACCAGTGATTTGCTAGCGGGGGGCCAAGAGACCCAGTACTTC. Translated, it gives CATSDLLAGGQETQYF.

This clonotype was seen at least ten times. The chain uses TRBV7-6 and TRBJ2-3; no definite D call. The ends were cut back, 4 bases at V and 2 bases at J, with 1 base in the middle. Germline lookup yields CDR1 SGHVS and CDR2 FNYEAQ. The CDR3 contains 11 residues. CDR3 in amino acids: CASSYTDTQYF. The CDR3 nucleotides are TGTGCCAGCAGCTACACAGATACGCAGTATTTT.

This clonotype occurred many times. CDR3 coding DNA: TGTGCCAGCAGCCAAGAAGCGGGAGGGCGGACGCATACGCAGTATTTT. Amino acids: CASSQEAGGRTHTQYF. The chain has TRBV3-1 and TRBJ2-3, with TRBD2 matching 10 bases. V gave up 0 bases and J gave up 7 bases; unmatched junction bases: 7. Germline values: CDR1 LGHDT, CDR2 YNNKEL (reference sequence). The CDR3 sequence is 16 residues long.

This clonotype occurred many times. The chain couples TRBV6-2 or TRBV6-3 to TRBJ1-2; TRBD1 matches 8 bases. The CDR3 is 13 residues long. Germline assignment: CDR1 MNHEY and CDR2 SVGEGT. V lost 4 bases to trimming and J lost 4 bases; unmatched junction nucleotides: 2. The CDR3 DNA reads TGTGCCAGCAGTTCCGGACAGGGCTATGGCTACACCTTC. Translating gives CASSSGQGYGYTF.

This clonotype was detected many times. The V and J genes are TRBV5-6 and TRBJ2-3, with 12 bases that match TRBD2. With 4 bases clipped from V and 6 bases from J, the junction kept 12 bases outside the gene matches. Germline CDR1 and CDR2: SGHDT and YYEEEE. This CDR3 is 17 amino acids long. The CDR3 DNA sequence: TGTGCCAGCAGCGTAGGACTGACTAGCGGGAGCCGCGATACGCAGTATTTT. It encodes CASSVGLTSGSRDTQYF.

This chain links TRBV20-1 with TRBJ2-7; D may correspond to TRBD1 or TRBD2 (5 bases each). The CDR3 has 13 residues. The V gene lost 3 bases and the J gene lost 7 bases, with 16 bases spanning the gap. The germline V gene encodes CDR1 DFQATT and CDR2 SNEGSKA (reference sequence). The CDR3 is CSARGRPGWEQYF. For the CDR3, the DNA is TGCAGTGCTAGGGGACGACCGGGATGGGAGCAGTACTTC.

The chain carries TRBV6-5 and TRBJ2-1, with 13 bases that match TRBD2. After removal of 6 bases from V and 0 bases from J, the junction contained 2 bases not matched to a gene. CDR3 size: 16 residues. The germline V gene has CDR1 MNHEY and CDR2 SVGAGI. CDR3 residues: CASSRLAGGSYNEQFF. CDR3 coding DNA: TGTGCCAGCAGCCGACTAGCGGGGGGCTCCTACAATGAGCAGTTCTTC.

CDR3 protein: CASSYGARETQYF. The CDR3 DNA sequence: TGTGCCAGCAGTTACGGGGCGCGGGAGACCCAGTACTTC. J is TRBJ2-5 and V is TRBV11-2; either TRBD1 or TRBD2 may supply D (5 bases each). The germline V gene encodes CDR1 SGHAT and CDR2 FQNNGV. The V gene lost 6 bases and the J gene lost 5 bases, with 13 bases spanning the gap. The CDR3 has 13 residues.

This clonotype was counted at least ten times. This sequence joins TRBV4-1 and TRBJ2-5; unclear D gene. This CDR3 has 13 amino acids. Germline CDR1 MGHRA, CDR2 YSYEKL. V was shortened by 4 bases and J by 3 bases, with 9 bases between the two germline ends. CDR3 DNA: TGCGCCAGCAGCCCCATCACCGAAGAGACCCAGTACTTC. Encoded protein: CASSPITEETQYF.

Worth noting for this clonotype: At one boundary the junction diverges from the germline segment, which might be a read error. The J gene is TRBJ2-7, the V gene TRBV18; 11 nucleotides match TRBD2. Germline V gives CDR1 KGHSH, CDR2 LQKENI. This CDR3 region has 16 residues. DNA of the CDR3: TGTGCCAGCTCGCCACTAGCGGGAGAGCTGTCCTACGAGCAGTACTTC. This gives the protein CASSPLAGELSYEQYF.

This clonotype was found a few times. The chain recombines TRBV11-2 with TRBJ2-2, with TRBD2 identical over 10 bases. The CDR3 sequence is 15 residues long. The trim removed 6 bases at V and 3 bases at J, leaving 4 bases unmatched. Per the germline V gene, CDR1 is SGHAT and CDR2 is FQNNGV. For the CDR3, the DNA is TGTGCCAGCAGTGTAGCGGGAGGCTACACCGGGGAGCTGTTTTTT. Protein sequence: CASSVAGGYTGELFF.

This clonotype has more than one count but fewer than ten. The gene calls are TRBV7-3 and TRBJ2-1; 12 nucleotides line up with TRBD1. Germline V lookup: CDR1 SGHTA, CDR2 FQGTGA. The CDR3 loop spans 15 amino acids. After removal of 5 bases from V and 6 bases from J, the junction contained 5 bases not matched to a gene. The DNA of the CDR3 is TGTGCCAGCAGCCCGGGACAGGGGGCAGGCAATGAGCAGTTCTTC. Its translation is CASSPGQGAGNEQFF.

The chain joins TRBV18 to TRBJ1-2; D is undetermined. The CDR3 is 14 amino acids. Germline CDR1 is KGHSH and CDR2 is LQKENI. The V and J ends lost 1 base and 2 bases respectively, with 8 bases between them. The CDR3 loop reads CASSPQRQNYGYTF. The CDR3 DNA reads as TGTGCCAGCTCACCACAGCGACAAAACTATGGCTACACCTTC.

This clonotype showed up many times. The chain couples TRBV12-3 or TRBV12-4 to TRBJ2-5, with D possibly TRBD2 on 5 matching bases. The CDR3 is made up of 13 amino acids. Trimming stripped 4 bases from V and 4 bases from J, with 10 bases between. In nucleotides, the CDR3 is TGTGCCAGCAGTTCCAGCGGAGGAGAGACCCAGTACTTC. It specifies CASSSSGGETQYF.

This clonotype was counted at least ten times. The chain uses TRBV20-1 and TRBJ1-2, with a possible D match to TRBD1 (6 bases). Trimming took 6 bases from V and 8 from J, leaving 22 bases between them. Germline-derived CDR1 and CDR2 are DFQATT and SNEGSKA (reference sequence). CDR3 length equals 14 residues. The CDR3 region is CSARSPDSLGGYTF. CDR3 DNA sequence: TGCAGTGCCAGGTCCCCGGACAGCCTGGGGGGCTACACCTTC.